This TCR beta chain was captured in a study of T cell responses to AZD1222 COVID-19 vaccine. Sequenced by immunoSEQ multiplex PCR; TCRdb stores in-frame clones only, minus some. The sample lists some 120,000 clones, 70% to 90% occurring once. This clonotype originated in an adult in good health. Sequenced material: peripheral blood, taken on day 0 of MenACWY control vaccination.

The CDR3 loop reads CASSFSLREQYF. DNA of the CDR3: TGTGCCAGCAGCTTTTCTCTGAGAGAGCAGTACTTC. The genes are TRBV7-2 and TRBJ2-7; the D is unclear. Trimming took off 3 bases at V and 7 bases at J, with 10 bases between the two ends. The CDR3 sequence is 12 residues long. Germline loops: CDR1 SGHTA, CDR2 FQGNSA.